This is a list of T cell receptor beta chains from one sample in a study of beta chain features in type 1 diabetes. Measured with immunoSEQ multiplex PCR; TCRdb has only the in-frame clones, and not every one. This sample carries approximately 160,000 clones, roughly 59% of them seen once, and the ten largest clones take nearly 0.09%. Sequences were obtained from naive CD4+ T cells from blood. These receptors were taken from a young man with type 1 diabetes. CDR3s include the opening cysteine and the closing phenylalanine or tryptophan. The D gene is left open where the match is weak. Where a row states a size, it is once, few, many or the class of an expanded clone; other rows omit it.

>few|TRBJ2-5|TRBD1|TRBV29-1
CSVGGQGETQYF
TGCAGCGTTGGGGGACAGGGAGAGACCCAGTACTTC
>.|TRBJ2-1|.|TRBV5-6
CASSLISPDNEQFF
TGTGCCAGCAGCTTGATCAGCCCGGACAATGAGCAGTTCTTC
>.|TRBJ1-2|.|TRBV7-2
CASSLNPGSNYGYTF
TGTGCCAGCAGCTTAAACCCAGGGTCAAACTATGGCTACACCTTC
>few|TRBJ1-5|.|TRBV7-2
CASSLDGGFEQPQHF
TGTGCCAGCAGCTTAGACGGGGGATTCGAACAGCCCCAGCATTTT
>once|TRBJ2-7|.|TRBV11-2
CASRATGLGEQYF
TGTGCCAGCAGGGCTACAGGGCTCGGGGAGCAGTACTTC
>.|TRBJ1-1|.|TRBV9
CASSVDSGAEAFF
TGTGCCAGCAGCGTAGATTCGGGAGCTGAAGCTTTCTTT
>.|TRBJ2-3|.|TRBV23-1
CASSQSRRVTDTQYF
TGCGCCAGCAGTCAATCTCGGAGGGTCACAGATACGCAGTATTTT
>.|TRBJ2-3|TRBD1|TRBV5-1
CASSFQGQGRSDTQYF
TGCGCCAGCAGCTTCCAGGGACAGGGGCGCTCAGATACGCAGTATTTT
>few|TRBJ2-3|.|TRBV30
CAWSVGGSTDTQYF
TGTGCCTGGAGTGTAGGGGGGAGCACAGATACGCAGTATTTT
>.|TRBJ1-1|.|TRBV29-1
CSVFDLAGGTEAFF
TGCAGCGTTTTTGACTTGGCGGGAGGGACTGAAGCTTTCTTT
>.|TRBJ2-7|.|TRBV6-6
CASNRDGYEQYF
TGTGCCAGCAACAGGGACGGCTACGAGCAGTACTTC
>.|TRBJ2-7|.|TRBV4-2
CASSQGYSLGGEQYF
TGTGCCAGCAGCCAGGGCTACAGTTTAGGTGGCGAGCAGTACTTC
>once|TRBJ2-7|.|TRBV4-3
CASSQEYRSTYEQYF
TGCGCCAGCAGCCAAGAATACAGGAGCACCTACGAGCAGTACTTC
>.|TRBJ2-3|TRBD2|TRBV4-3
CASSRGLGGSADTQYF
TGCGCCAGCAGCCGGGGACTAGGTGGAAGCGCAGATACGCAGTATTTT
>.|TRBJ2-3|.|TRBV9
CASSPNPDTDTQYF
TGTGCCAGCAGCCCCAACCCGGACACAGATACGCAGTATTTT
>few|TRBJ1-4|.|TRBV6-6
CASSYYGQAPNEKLFF
TGTGCCAGCAGTTACTACGGCCAGGCTCCGAATGAAAAACTGTTTTTT
>.|TRBJ1-2|.|TRBV25-1
CASSSKFVWGHYTF
TGTGCCAGCTCATCAAAGTTCGTGTGGGGCCACTACACCTTC
>.|TRBJ2-1|.|TRBV21-1
CASSKWLSPGNEQFF
TGTGCCAGCAGCAAATGGCTTTCCCCGGGAAATGAGCAGTTCTTC
>.|TRBJ2-3|.|TRBV11-2
CASSTGYLDTQYF
TGTGCCAGCAGCACAGGATACTTAGATACGCAGTATTTT
>.|TRBJ1-1|TRBD1|TRBV30
CAIKQGANTEAFF
TGTGCCATCAAACAGGGGGCGAACACTGAAGCTTTCTTT
>.|TRBJ2-5|.|TRBV7-9
CASSLRGSEETQYF
TGTGCCAGCAGCTTGCGGGGTTCTGAGGAGACCCAGTACTTC
>.|TRBJ1-1|.|TRBV30
CAGRGNTEAFF
TGTGCGGGGCGGGGGAACACTGAAGCTTTCTTT
>.|TRBJ2-3|TRBD1|TRBV7-2
CASRPTGTAPGTQYF
TGTGCCAGCAGGCCTACCGGGACAGCGCCGGGTACGCAGTATTTT
>.|TRBJ1-1|.|TRBV29-1
CSVEDARNTEAFF
TGCAGCGTTGAAGATGCGAGGAACACTGAAGCTTTCTTT
>few|TRBJ2-7|.|TRBV29-1
CSVAYNRDPYEQYF
TGCAGCGTTGCTTACAACAGGGACCCCTACGAGCAGTACTTC
>.|TRBJ2-3|.|TRBV30
CASRERGTDTQYF
TGTGCCTCAAGGGAGCGGGGCACAGATACGCAGTATTTT
>few|TRBJ2-5|.|TRBV30
CAWGTNQETQYF
TGTGCCTGGGGGACAAACCAAGAGACCCAGTACTTC
>few|TRBJ2-7|.|TRBV29-1
CSVWPGAKPYEQYF
TGCAGCGTCTGGCCTGGAGCAAAGCCCTACGAGCAGTACTTC
>.|TRBJ1-2|.|TRBV5-6
CASSLGENYGYTF
TGTGCCAGCAGCCTCGGGGAGAACTATGGCTACACCTTC
>.|TRBJ2-6|.|TRBV27
CASSLSEGMVGGANVLTF
TGTGCCAGCAGTTTATCGGAAGGGATGGTTGGCGGGGCCAACGTCCTGACTTTC
>.|TRBJ2-7|TRBD1|TRBV9
CASSPDMGDSRVFAYEQYF
TGTGCCAGCAGCCCGGATATGGGGGACAGTAGAGTCTTCGCCTACGAGCAGTACTTC
>.|TRBJ2-3|TRBD2|TRBV2
CASRKLGVAGDPVTDTQYF
TGTGCCAGCAGGAAACTGGGAGTAGCGGGGGATCCCGTCACAGATACGCAGTATTTT
>.|TRBJ2-6|TRBD1|TRBV7-9
CASSSRQGGSSGANVLTF
TGTGCCAGCAGCTCCAGACAGGGTGGGAGCTCTGGGGCCAACGTCCTGACTTTC
>.|TRBJ2-5|.|TRBV10-3
CAIRETESSQETQYF
TGTGCCATCAGGGAGACGGAATCAAGCCAAGAGACCCAGTACTTC
>.|TRBJ2-1|TRBD2|TRBV7-2
CASSLTSGEYNEQFF
TGTGCCAGCAGCTTGACTAGCGGGGAGTACAATGAGCAGTTCTTC
>.|TRBJ2-4|.|TRBV25-1
CASSGPGAKNIQYF
TGTGCCAGCAGTGGGCCCGGAGCCAAAAACATTCAGTACTTC
>.|TRBJ2-3|.|TRBV18
CASSPSPDTQYF
TGTGCCAGCTCACCAAGCCCAGATACGCAGTATTTT
>.|TRBJ2-7|.|TRBV13
CASSPKYSYEQYF
TGTGCCAGCAGCCCCAAATATTCCTACGAGCAGTACTTC
>few|TRBJ2-3|TRBD2|TRBV29-1
CSVERGGRTDTQYF
TGCAGCGTTGAGCGCGGGGGGCGTACAGATACGCAGTATTTT
>.|TRBJ2-7|.|TRBV6-5
CASSYSSGPANYEQYF
TGTGCCAGCAGTTACTCGTCGGGACCGGCAAACTACGAGCAGTACTTC
>once|TRBJ2-1|TRBD2|TRBV2
CASSPTSGGAYNEQFF
TGTGCCAGCAGTCCCACTAGCGGGGGGGCCTACAATGAGCAGTTCTTC
>.|TRBJ2-7|.|TRBV29-1
CSVGGSFGSDEQYF
TGCAGCGTTGGTGGGTCGTTCGGCTCCGACGAGCAGTACTTC
>.|TRBJ2-3|.|TRBV7-2
CASSPIVGGATDTQYF
TGTGCCAGCAGCCCAATAGTGGGCGGGGCTACAGATACGCAGTATTTT
>.|TRBJ1-5|.|TRBV27
CSCSSLQGKQPQHF
TGTTCCTGCTCCTCATTACAGGGCAAGCAGCCCCAGCATTTT
>.|TRBJ1-2|.|TRBV14
CASSGTGIYGYTF
TGTGCCAGCAGCGGAACAGGGATCTATGGCTACACCTTC
>.|TRBJ2-4|.|TRBV30
CAWSGGLRNIQYF
TGTGCCTGGAGTGGGGGACTCCGAAACATTCAGTACTTC
>once|TRBJ2-5|.|TRBV5-4
CASSLDGATYQETQYF
TGTGCCAGCAGCTTGGACGGGGCCACGTACCAAGAGACCCAGTACTTC
>.|TRBJ2-7|.|TRBV21-1
CASSPSSSIPAYEQYF
TGTGCCAGCAGCCCGTCCTCGAGTATCCCAGCCTACGAGCAGTACTTC